This T cell receptor (beta chain) was sequenced during a study of regulatory T cells in long-lasting Graves disease. Study-level findings and limits: Persistent Graves' patients possessed reduced TCR diversity relative to recently diagnosed ones. Rather than thyroid tissue, only peripheral blood underwent study.

Trimming stripped 2 bases from V and 9 bases from J, with 6 bases between. CDR3 length: 12 residues. Per germline, CDR1 KGHDR and CDR2 SFDVKD. Investigators prepared the TCR beta libraries by applying iRepertoire HTBI primers and Arm-PCR of CDR3 regions. In the original processing: Identification across samples found about 61 TRBV and roughly 14 TRBJ segments. TCRdb reprocessed the multiplex PCR reads via MiXCR and lists one record per CDR3 protein. TCRdb, not the authors, supplied the V and J calls. The sample gives roughly 450,000 distinct CDR3 sequences, around a quarter of which show up once; around 24% is in the top ten. Time point reported: persistent/refractory GD, antithyroid drugs over 5 years with positive TRAb. Preparation of the TCR library used RNA extracted from PBMCs. Details on this clonotype: What it recognizes is unknown.

The rearrangement uses TRBV24-1 and TRBJ1-4; no clear D gene. The sequence was obtained from a female donor with Graves disease. This specimen consisted of peripheral blood mononuclear cells (PBMCs), obtained when the disease was refractory, from a patient treated with antithyroid drugs. CDR3 protein: CATSDSGQKLFF. The DNA of the CDR3 is TGTGCCACCAGTGATTCAGGACAAAAACTGTTTTTT.